The TCR beta chain described here comes from a study of blood T cell repertoires in COVID-19. Looking at the study overall: Samples representing acute and convalescent COVID-19 were sourced from the United States, Italy and Spain. Sources were T cells, B-cell-depleted T cells, or PBMCs; the material itself was cDNA or gDNA.

In the original processing: From reference gene primer amplification, estimates of nucleated cell counts were derived. The protocol was immunoSEQ multiplex PCR, while the TCRdb copy is restricted to in-frame clones and leaves out a portion. That table is the source of V, J and clone size, and D and trimming were worked out from the DNA. Of approximately 120,000 clones listed, 85% to 90% are singletons. The receptor was isolated from a man aged 50-59 years with acute or convalescent COVID-19. Material: peripheral blood.

The chain's CDR3 is CASERGRNPYEQYF. CDR3 sequence (DNA): TGTGCCAGCGAGCGGGGGCGGAACCCCTACGAGCAGTACTTC. V usage is TRBV25-1 and J usage is TRBJ2-7; 8 positions agree with TRBD2. The CDR3 runs 14 residues. CDR1 is MGHDK, CDR2 SYGVNS, per germline. V gave up 8 bases and J gave up 2 bases; unmatched junction bases: 8.